This entry lists 12 T cell receptor beta chains sequenced from one sample in a study of blood T cell repertoires in COVID-19. The table came from immunoSEQ multiplex PCR; TCRdb's copy has only in-frame clones and leaves some out. Altogether some 89,000 clones are present, roughly four fifths being singletons, with the ten largest covering approximately 1.2%. The specimen sequenced was peripheral blood. The origin of the receptors is an elderly woman with acute or convalescent COVID-19.

The rearrangement joins TRBV5-1 to TRBJ2-3, with 8 positions matching TRBD2. CDR3 size: 16 residues. V lost 5 bases and J lost 0; bases outside the gene matches: 8. The germline V gene encodes CDR1 SGHRS and CDR2 YFSETQ. The CDR3 loop reads CASRRGAGVSTDTQYF. The CDR3 nucleotides are TGCGCCAGCAGGAGAGGAGCGGGGGTGAGCACAGATACGCAGTATTTT.

The chain has TRBV6-1 and TRBJ2-1, with 8 nucleotides matching TRBD1. The CDR3 is 15 amino acids. V lost 2 bases to trimming and J lost 6 bases; unmatched junction nucleotides: 6. Germline V gives CDR1 MNHNS, CDR2 SASEGT. CDR3 region: CASSEQGAGGNEQFF. As DNA, the CDR3 is TGTGCCAGCAGTGAACAGGGGGCTGGGGGCAATGAGCAGTTCTTC.

The rearrangement uses TRBV9 and TRBJ1-1; TRBD1 agrees at 9 bases. Germline assignment: CDR1 SGDLS and CDR2 YYNGEE. The length of the CDR3 is 16 residues. With V trimmed by 0 bases and J by 4 bases, 7 bases remained unmatched. The DNA of the CDR3 is TGTGCCAGCAGCGTAGCCCAAGACAGGGGGAGCACTGAAGCTTTCTTT. It codes for CASSVAQDRGSTEAFF. Variable domain in full (rest from reference TRBV9 and TRBJ1-1): DSGVTQTPKHLITATGQRVTLRCSPRSGDLSVYWYQQSLDQGLQFLIQYYNGEERAKGNILERFSAQQFPDLHSELNLSSLELGDSALYFCASSVAQDRGSTEAFFGQGTRLTVV.

This clone came up a few times. This chain uses TRBV7-9 with TRBJ1-3; a weak D match, TRBD1 (6 bases). CDR3 size: 13 residues. V gave up 5 bases and J gave up 4 bases, with 9 bases separating them. CDR1 and CDR2 (germline): SEHNR, FQNEAQ (reference sequence). The CDR3 is CASSRGQGNTIYF. The CDR3 DNA follows: TGTGCCAGCAGCCGAGGACAGGGAAACACCATATATTTT. Filled out from reference TRBV7-9 and TRBJ1-3, the complete variable domain reads DTGVSQNPRHKITKRGQNVTFRCDPISEHNRLYWYRQTLGQGPEFLTYFQNEAQLEKSRLLSDRFSAERPKGSFSTLEIQRTEQGDSAMYLCASSRGQGNTIYFGEGSWLTVV.

This chain connects TRBV19 to TRBJ1-5; 8 positions agree with TRBD1. Germline V gene lookup returns CDR1 LNHDA and CDR2 SQIVND (reference sequence). V lost 5 bases and J lost 2; bases outside the gene matches: 11. The CDR3 loop spans 17 amino acids. CDR3 amino acids: CASSSGPGGGGNQPQHF. CDR3 nucleotides: TGTGCCAGTAGTTCCGGCCCAGGGGGCGGTGGCAATCAGCCCCAGCATTTT.

The V and J genes are TRBV6-5 and TRBJ1-3; 9 bases line up with TRBD1. The V segment lost 5 bases and the J segment 3 bases; nucleotides outside the gene matches: 2. CDR1 and CDR2 (germline): MNHEY, SVGAGI. The CDR3 totals 14 residues. CDR3 region: CASSRTGVGNTIYF. CDR3 coding DNA: TGTGCCAGCAGTCGGACAGGGGTTGGAAACACCATATATTTT.

This clone was observed once. This chain joins TRBV18 and TRBJ1-1, with D perhaps TRBD1 (5 bases). Germline CDR1 reads KGHSH; CDR2 reads LQKENI. The CDR3 sequence is 15 residues long. V was shortened by 2 bases and J by 1 base, with 11 bases between the two germline ends. CDR3 coding DNA: TGTGCCAGCTCACCAAACAGGCCTGGGAACACTGAAGCTTTCTTT. This encodes CASSPNRPGNTEAFF.

The J gene is TRBJ1-2, the V gene TRBV19; tentatively, D is TRBD1 (6 bases). Per germline, CDR1 LNHDA and CDR2 SQIVND (reference sequence). The CDR3 extends over 14 amino acids. V lost 7 bases to trimming and J lost 1 base, with 13 bases between them. The CDR3 DNA follows: TGTGCCAGTAACCCGACAGGAGGTAACTATGGCTACACCTTC. Residues: CASNPTGGNYGYTF.

V and J are TRBV2 and TRBJ2-6; the D gene is possibly TRBD2 (5 bases). V was clipped by 6 bases and J by 0 bases, with 9 bases between them. The CDR3 is 15 residues long. Germline V gene lookup returns CDR1 SNHLY and CDR2 FYNNEI. Written as DNA, the CDR3 is TGTGCCAGCAGCCAAGCGGCCTCTGGGGCCAACGTCCTGACTTTC. This codes for CASSQAASGANVLTF.

V and J are TRBV5-4 and TRBJ2-7, with TRBD2 matching 10 bases. The germline V gene encodes CDR1 SGHNT and CDR2 YYREEE (reference sequence). The V gene end was trimmed by 4 bases and the J gene end by 6 bases; junction bases not matched to a gene: 10. The CDR3 runs 15 residues. The CDR3 DNA sequence: TGTGCCAGCAGCCGCCTAGCGGGAGTTGAGGGCGAGCAGTACTTC. This gives the protein CASSRLAGVEGEQYF.

The V and J genes are TRBV12-3 or TRBV12-4 and TRBJ1-2; 7 bases are a match to TRBD1. The ends lost 5 bases at V and 4 bases at J; junction bases unmatched: 4. The CDR3 is 13 residues long. The DNA of the CDR3 is TGTGCCAGCAGTGCAGGGGGACTCTATGGCTACACCTTC. Protein: CASSAGGLYGYTF.

In DNA, the CDR3 is TGTGCCAGCAGTACCCCCTGGGGGGAAGCTAACTATGGCTACACCTTC. Protein sequence: CASSTPWGEANYGYTF. The rearrangement links TRBV6-2 or TRBV6-3 to TRBJ1-2, with D perhaps TRBD1 (5 bases). This CDR3 spans 16 amino acids. Germline assignment: CDR1 MNHEY and CDR2 SVGEGT. The V end lost 5 bases, the J end lost 0 bases, and 16 bases lay between the germline ends.